The 19 T cell receptor beta chains below come from one sample, sequenced in a study of T cells in Graves' hyperthyroidism and ophthalmopathy. Regions amplified from RNA transcripts were the TCR beta CDR3 regions. Carried out on the TCR CDR3, a first-round RT-PCR used the HTBI primer set. TCRdb called the multiplex PCR reads again in MiXCR, with one record for every CDR3 protein. The sample yields around 350,000 distinct CDR3 sequences, 15% to 20% seen once. The source material was blood. The source is a woman aged 18-35 years with Graves' hyperthyroidism.

The sample holds many counts of this clonotype. The rearrangement links TRBV12-3 or TRBV12-4 to TRBJ2-7, with 8 bases aligning to TRBD1. This CDR3 has 14 residues. The junction had 11 bases not matched to a gene; V was cut back by 8 bases and J by 5 bases. The CDR3 DNA sequence: TGTGCCAGCGGACACTCCGGGACAGGAGACGAGCAGTACTTC. It yields the protein CASGHSGTGDEQYF.

This clonotype showed up many times. The chain couples TRBV9 to TRBJ2-5, with TRBD2 matching 7 bases. The CDR3 covers 14 residues. The germline CDR1 and CDR2 sequences are SGDLS and YYNGEE. Unmatched junction bases numbered 6, after V lost 2 bases and J lost 5 bases. The CDR3 DNA is TGTGCCAGCAGCGTGGGAGGGCCGCGGGAGACCCAGTACTTC. Translating it yields CASSVGGPRETQYF.

This clonotype was counted many times. DNA of the CDR3: TGTGCCAGCAGTTACGGCCCCGGGACTGAAGCTTTCTTT. Its protein is CASSYGPGTEAFF. The chain is built from TRBV6-5 and TRBJ1-1; D unresolved. V shed 2 bases and J shed 5 bases, with 9 bases lying between them. CDR3 length: 13 residues. From germline, CDR1 is MNHEY and CDR2 SVGAGI.

This clonotype has at least ten counts. V gene TRBV2 combines with J gene TRBJ1-3, with 11 bases identical to TRBD1. The CDR3 has 14 residues. The germline V gene has CDR1 SNHLY and CDR2 FYNNEI. The J segment lost 8 bases and the V segment lost 6 bases, leaving 6 bases of the junction unmatched. The CDR3 sequence is CASRDGQGAHTIYF. CDR3 coding DNA: TGTGCCAGCAGGGACGGACAGGGGGCACACACCATATATTTT.

The chain is built from TRBV20-1 and TRBJ2-1; 8 bases match TRBD2. The germline CDR1 and CDR2 sequences are DFQATT and SNEGSKA (reference sequence). The length of the CDR3 is 16 residues. Written as DNA, the CDR3 is TGCAGCCCCTCGTCCCGGAGAGCGGGGGCCTACAATGAGCAGTTCTTC. It encodes CSPSSRRAGAYNEQFF.

This clonotype was picked up many times. The V and J genes are TRBV5-1 and TRBJ2-7; 8 positions agree with TRBD1. Germline loops: CDR1 SGHRS, CDR2 YFSETQ. Losses at the gene ends were 4 bases for V and 6 bases for J; bases not matched to a gene: 12. This CDR3 has 15 amino acids. CDR3 DNA sequence: TGCGCCAGCAGCGCCTTGACCGGGACAGGAGCCGAGCAGTACTTC. This encodes CASSALTGTGAEQYF.

Comment on this clonotype: The conserved closing phenylalanine or tryptophan is absent in this CDR3, likely reflecting a read error. The limits of the CDR3 on the DNA are not certain, so only TCRdb's listed CDR3 is given. The chain couples TRBV28 to TRBJ1-5. The length of the CDR3 is 13 amino acids, counting both ends. The germline V gene has CDR1 MDHEN and CDR2 SYDVKM. The CDR3: CASRSDRNQPQRV.

This clonotype was seen many times. The rearrangement uses TRBV20-1 and TRBJ2-7; D is unresolved. CDR3 length: 13 residues. Trimming took off 2 bases at V and 3 bases at J, with 11 bases between the two ends. Looked up from germline, CDR1 is DFQATT and CDR2 is SNEGSKA (reference sequence). In DNA, the CDR3 is TGCAGTGCTAGACAGAACGCGTTCTACGAGCAGTACTTC. This sequence encodes CSARQNAFYEQYF.

The rearrangement links TRBV6-1 to TRBJ1-5, with unresolved D. CDR1 is MNHNS and CDR2 is SASEGT in the germline V gene. The length of the CDR3 is 11 residues. V was trimmed by 2 bases and J by 9 bases, leaving 5 bases between them. This CDR3 is CASSEFRPQHF. CDR3 sequence (DNA): TGTGCCAGCAGTGAATTCAGGCCCCAGCATTTT.

This clonotype appeared many times. V usage is TRBV2 and J usage is TRBJ2-7, with D unresolved. Germline V CDR1 and CDR2: SNHLY, FYNNEI. The CDR3 is 10 amino acids. The ends were cut back, 9 bases at V and 6 bases at J, with 9 bases in the middle. CDR3 protein: CASRLAEQYF. The CDR3 DNA reads as TGTGCCAGTAGGCTCGCCGAGCAGTACTTC.

The sample holds many counts of this clonotype. The chain couples TRBV20-1 to TRBJ1-2; D may be TRBD1 (6 bases). Germline V lookup: CDR1 DFQATT, CDR2 SNEGSKA (reference sequence). The CDR3 sequence is 13 residues long. V gave up 2 bases and J gave up 0 bases, with 7 bases separating them. The CDR3 protein is CSARRGSNYGYTF. The CDR3 DNA reads as TGCAGTGCTAGAAGGGGGTCTAACTATGGCTACACCTTC.

Ten or more counts support this clonotype. This rearrangement joins TRBV7-2 to TRBJ1-1, with D perhaps TRBD1 (6 bases). Between the trimmed V and J ends, which lost 3 bases and 0 bases, there was a span of 14 bases. In germline, CDR1 is SGHTA, CDR2 FQGNSA. This CDR3 spans 16 amino acids. DNA of the CDR3: TGTGCCAGCAGCTTGGCCGCGGACAGATTGAACACTGAAGCTTTCTTT. It codes for CASSLAADRLNTEAFF.

The chain carries TRBV7-6 and TRBJ2-3; D might be TRBD1 (6 bases). V lost 4 bases and J 6 bases, leaving 17 bases between the germline ends. CDR3 length: 15 residues. Germline loops: CDR1 SGHVS, CDR2 FNYEAQ. CDR3 DNA sequence: TGTGCCAGCAGCTCCGAACAGGGTCCGACGGATACGCAGTATTTT. Translating gives CASSSEQGPTDTQYF.

This clonotype was detected ten times or more. The V and J genes are TRBV6-1 and TRBJ1-2; D perhaps matches TRBD1 (5 bases). Germline assignment: CDR1 MNHNS and CDR2 SASEGT. V was trimmed by 7 bases and J by 1 base, leaving 13 bases between them. CDR3 length: 14 residues. CDR3 sequence: CASTRRGSNYGYTF. CDR3 sequence (DNA): TGTGCCAGCACCCGTCGGGGGAGTAACTATGGCTACACCTTC.

This clonotype showed up many times. The chain joins TRBV29-1 to TRBJ1-1, with 9 nucleotides matching TRBD1. The CDR3 has 13 amino acids. The V gene end was trimmed by 7 bases and the J gene end by 3 bases; junction bases not matched to a gene: 6. The germline V gene encodes CDR1 SQVTM and CDR2 ANQGSEA. CDR3: CSGGTGRDTEAFF. In DNA, the CDR3 is TGCAGCGGAGGGACAGGGAGGGACACTGAAGCTTTCTTT.

This clonotype was counted ten times or more. The chain uses TRBV7-8 and TRBJ2-5; D is perhaps TRBD1 (6 bases). With 9 bases removed from V and 1 base from J, the gap between germline ends came to 15 bases. The CDR3 sequence is 14 residues long. Germline V gene sequence: CDR1 SGHVS, CDR2 FQNEAQ. DNA of the CDR3: TGTGCCAGACAGCACTTCAGGGGCCAAGAGACCCAGTACTTC. The encoded protein is CARQHFRGQETQYF.

V gene TRBV11-2 combines with J gene TRBJ2-2; D uncertain. CDR3 length: 14 amino acids. V shed 2 bases and J shed 8 bases, with 12 bases lying between them. Germline V gene lookup returns CDR1 SGHAT and CDR2 FQNNGV. CDR3 sequence: CASSLTGRKGELFF. In nucleotides, the CDR3 is TGTGCCAGCAGCTTAACTGGCCGGAAAGGGGAGCTGTTTTTT. The variable domain in full, completed from reference TRBV11-2 and TRBJ2-2, reads EAGVAQSPRYKIIEKRQSVAFWCNPISGHATLYWYQQILGQGPKLLIQFQNNGVVDDSQLPKDRFSAERLKGVDSTLKIQPAKLEDSAVYLCASSLTGRKGELFFGEGSRLTVL.

This clonotype was recorded many times. V and J are TRBV20-1 and TRBJ2-7; possible D gene TRBD2, 5 bases. CDR3 length: 13 residues. Trimming shortened V by 6 bases and J by 4 bases, and 16 bases separated the two germline ends. The germline V gene encodes CDR1 DFQATT and CDR2 SNEGSKA (reference sequence). CDR3 sequence: CSASQILGYEQYF. The CDR3 region has the DNA TGCAGTGCCAGCCAGATACTAGGGTACGAGCAGTACTTC.

The sample holds many counts of this clonotype. The rearrangement uses TRBV24-1 and TRBJ1-1; 9 bases align to TRBD1. This CDR3 is 15 amino acids long. CDR1 and CDR2 from the germline V gene are KGHDR and SFDVKD. V lost 2 bases to trimming and J lost 4 bases; unmatched junction nucleotides: 4. Written as DNA, the CDR3 is TGTGCCACCAGTGATTCTACAGGGGGCGGCACTGAAGCTTTCTTT. Translating gives CATSDSTGGGTEAFF.